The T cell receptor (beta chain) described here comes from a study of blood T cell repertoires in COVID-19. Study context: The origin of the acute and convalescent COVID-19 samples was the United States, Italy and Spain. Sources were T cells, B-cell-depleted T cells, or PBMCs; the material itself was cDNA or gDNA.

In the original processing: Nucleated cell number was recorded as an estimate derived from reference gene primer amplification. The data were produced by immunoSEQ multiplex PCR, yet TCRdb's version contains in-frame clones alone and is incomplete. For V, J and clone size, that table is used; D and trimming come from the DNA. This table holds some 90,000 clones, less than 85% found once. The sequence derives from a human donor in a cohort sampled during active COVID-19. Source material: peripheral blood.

The CDR3 nucleotides read TGTGCCAGCAGCGTTGGCTCCGCATATAGCAATCAGCCCCAGCATTTT. This gives the protein CASSVGSAYSNQPQHF. The chain links TRBV5-8 to TRBJ1-5; no reliable D call. Trimming shortened V by 4 bases and J by 0 bases, and 14 bases separated the two germline ends. CDR1 is SGHTS, CDR2 YDEGEE, per germline. CDR3 length equals 16 residues.